The 15 T cell receptor beta chains listed next were all sequenced from one sample in a study of graft-versus-host responses after intestinal transplantation. Clones were read by immunoSEQ multiplex PCR, and TCRdb kept only the in-frame ones, dropping some. The table lists 85,000 to 100,000 clones, around 90% of them singletons. Antigens for these TCRs are unknown. The material was unstimulated CD4+ T cells sorted from spleen or lymph node cells, obtained before transplant. Source of these receptors: a human donor who was the organ donor for an intestinal transplant.

The chain combines TRBV2 with TRBJ2-7; no clear D. Germline values: CDR1 SNHLY, CDR2 FYNNEI. The V gene lost 3 bases and the J gene lost 3 bases, with 6 bases spanning the gap. This CDR3 has 12 residues. The CDR3 sequence is CASSDQYYEQYF. The CDR3 nucleotides read TGTGCCAGCAGTGATCAGTACTACGAGCAGTACTTC.

This chain uses TRBV27 with TRBJ1-1; D is undetermined. Germline CDR1 reads MNHEY; CDR2 reads SMNVEV (reference sequence). This CDR3 has 15 residues. Between the trimmed V and J ends, which lost 0 bases and 0 bases, there was a span of 8 bases. CDR3 nucleotide sequence: TGTGCCAGCAGTTTATCGAGGGTACTGAACACTGAAGCTTTCTTT. It translates to CASSLSRVLNTEAFF.

The V gene is TRBV19, the J gene TRBJ1-2; 7 nucleotides match TRBD1. Germline V lookup: CDR1 LNHDA, CDR2 SQIVND (reference sequence). The CDR3 contains 15 residues. With V trimmed by 3 bases and J by 3 bases, 7 bases remained unmatched. The CDR3 reads CASSISQGGYYGYTF. The DNA of the CDR3 is TGTGCCAGTAGTATCTCGCAGGGGGGATACTATGGCTACACCTTC.

The chain combines TRBV6-1 with TRBJ1-5; D unresolved. This CDR3 comprises 14 residues. The germline V gene encodes CDR1 MNHNS and CDR2 SASEGT. Deletions cut 6 bases from V and 2 bases from J, with 11 bases between. CDR3 nucleotide sequence: TGTGCCAGCAGGTATCTTGTCGGCAATCAGCCCCAGCATTTT. Amino acid sequence: CASRYLVGNQPQHF.

The rearrangement joins TRBV19 to TRBJ2-7; D gene ambiguous. CDR3 length: 15 residues. V was pared by 5 bases and J by 0 bases, with 14 bases between. Germline assignment: CDR1 LNHDA and CDR2 SQIVND (reference sequence). Here the CDR3 DNA reads TGTGCCAGTAGTTCGAGCCCGTTAAGCTCCTACGAGCAGTACTTC. It specifies CASSSSPLSSYEQYF.

This chain connects TRBV5-1 to TRBJ2-7; 11 bases are shared with TRBD2. The CDR3 extends over 15 amino acids. Trimming at V came to 2 bases and at J to 0 bases, leaving 1 base not matched to a gene. Per germline, CDR1 SGHRS and CDR2 YFSETQ. In DNA form, the CDR3 reads TGCGCCAGCAGCTTCCTAGCGGGGGGCTCCTACGAGCAGTACTTC. It codes for CASSFLAGGSYEQYF.

The table lists this clone with a count of one. The chain carries TRBV27 and TRBJ2-7; tentative D call: TRBD2 (6 bases). V was trimmed by 6 bases and J by 3 bases, leaving 39 bases between them. The CDR3 is 22 amino acids. CDR1 is MNHEY and CDR2 is SMNVEV in the germline V gene (reference sequence). The CDR3, as DNA: TGTGCCAGCAGGAACCTAGCGCTACGAGGGGTGGCGGAGGGCGGCGGGCACTACGAGCAGTACTTC. This sequence encodes CASRNLALRGVAEGGGHYEQYF.

The chain joins TRBV7-2 to TRBJ2-7, with TRBD2 matching over 8 bases. The CDR3 has 14 amino acids. Trimming took 3 bases from V and 3 from J; bases not matched to a gene: 4. Per the germline V gene, CDR1 is SGHTA and CDR2 is FQGNSA. The CDR3 sequence: CASSFRGGIYEQYF. The DNA of the CDR3 is TGTGCCAGCAGCTTCCGGGGGGGAATCTACGAGCAGTACTTC. The full variable domain, rest sourced from reference TRBV7-2 and TRBJ2-7, is GAGVSQSPSNKVTEKGKDVELRCDPISGHTALYWYRQSLGQGLEFLIYFQGNSAPDKSGLPSDRFSAERTGGSVSTLTIQRTQQEDSAVYLCASSFRGGIYEQYFGPGTRLTVT.

J is TRBJ2-7 and V is TRBV15; 7 bases are shared with TRBD2. The V segment lost 0 bases and the J segment 2 bases; nucleotides outside the gene matches: 1. Germline CDR1 is LNHNV and CDR2 is YYDKDF (reference sequence). The CDR3 contains 14 residues. The CDR3 sequence is CATSRDRGAYEQYF. The CDR3 DNA sequence: TGTGCCACCAGCAGAGATCGGGGGGCCTACGAGCAGTACTTC.

This chain joins TRBV5-1 and TRBJ2-6; D uncertain. The CDR3 is 16 residues long. Trimming took 4 bases from V and 2 from J, leaving 13 bases between them. Germline V gene sequence: CDR1 SGHRS, CDR2 YFSETQ. CDR3 nucleotides: TGCGCCAGCAGCCCTTTGAATCCTACTGGGGCCAACGTCCTGACTTTC. Translating it yields CASSPLNPTGANVLTF. Variable domain in full (rest from reference TRBV5-1 and TRBJ2-6): KAGVTQTPRYLIKTRGQQVTLSCSPISGHRSVSWYQQTPGQGLQFLFEYFSETQRNKGNFPGRFSGRQFSNSRSEMNVSTLELGDSALYLCASSPLNPTGANVLTFGAGSRLTVL.

This clone has a handful of counts. The genes are TRBV6-6 and TRBJ2-7; D is ambiguous. CDR1 MNHNY and CDR2 SVGAGI come from the germline V gene (reference sequence). The V gene lost 8 bases and the J gene lost 3 bases, with 8 bases spanning the gap. This CDR3 spans 11 amino acids. The CDR3 DNA follows: TGTGCCAGCCGCCGGGTCTACGAGCAGTACTTC. It yields the protein CASRRVYEQYF.

The chain is built from TRBV7-5 and TRBJ1-1; no check of the table's D call, TRBD1, against the DNA was made. TRBV7-5 corresponds to a pseudogene. CDR3 length equals 12 residues. CDR3 sequence: CARSQDGALAFF. The CDR3 nucleotides read TGTGCCAGAAGCCAAGATGGGGCCCTGGCTTTCTTT.

The chain is built from TRBV11-3 and TRBJ1-2; tentatively, D is TRBD1 (6 bases). V was pared by 1 base and J by 7 bases, with 10 bases between. CDR1 and CDR2 from the germline V gene are SGHNT and YENEEA. The CDR3 length is 13 residues. CDR3 coding DNA: TGTGCCAGCAGCTTAGGTAGCAGGGGTGGCTACACCTTC. Translated: CASSLGSRGGYTF.

The V gene is TRBV4-2, the J gene TRBJ2-1; 9 bases agree with TRBD2. Unmatched junction bases numbered 16, after V lost 0 bases and J lost 4 bases. Per germline, CDR1 LGHNA and CDR2 YNFKEQ. This CDR3 has 20 residues. The DNA of the CDR3 is TGTGCCAGCAGCCAAGATTTTCTAGCGGGACTTTCGGAAATATACAATGAGCAGTTCTTC. Amino acid sequence: CASSQDFLAGLSEIYNEQFF.

A single count supports this clone. The chain links TRBV29-1 to TRBJ2-7, with D perhaps TRBD2 (5 bases). CDR1 is SQVTM and CDR2 is ANQGSEA in the germline V gene. The CDR3 totals 13 residues. Trimming pared 5 bases from V and 2 bases from J, leaving 13 bases between. CDR3 region: CSVKGASTYEQYF. The CDR3 region has the DNA TGCAGCGTTAAGGGAGCCTCCACCTACGAGCAGTACTTC.